This TCR beta chain came from a study of cytomegalovirus exposure and HLA in healthy donors. Study-wide results and limits: It was 150 to 200 TCR beta chains that were listed as cytomegalovirus-associated.

Trimming took 5 bases from V and 0 from J; bases not matched to a gene: 4. Germline V gene data show CDR1 as SGHVS and CDR2 as FNYEAQ. This CDR3 comprises 17 residues. This PCR relied on a set of 60 Vbeta primers and 13 Jbeta primers. The method was immunoSEQ multiplex PCR; TCRdb's version includes in-frame clones alone and lacks a portion of them. Of more than 90,000 clones in the sample, nearly 75% were seen once. As regards this clone: Its antigen is unknown.

Sequences were obtained from PBMCs. The clonotype originates from a young man in good health and CMV-seropositive. The chain is built from TRBV7-6 and TRBJ2-1; 13 positions match TRBD2. The CDR3 here is CASSPGTSGDSYNEQFF. CDR3 DNA: TGTGCCAGCAGCCCTGGGACTAGCGGGGACTCCTACAATGAGCAGTTCTTC. Looking up the rest from reference TRBV7-6 and TRBJ2-1 gives the full variable domain: GAGVSQSPRYKVTKRGQDVALRCDPISGHVSLYWYRQALGQGPEFLTYFNYEAQQDKSGLPNDRFSAERPEGSISTLTIQRTEQRDSAMYRCASSPGTSGDSYNEQFFGPGTRLTVL.